This T cell receptor beta chain comes out of a study of vaccination effects on CD4 cells after COVID-19. In regard to this clone: The antigen remains undetermined.

Under the ViraFEST assay, PBMC were stimulated with viral peptide pools so that antigen-specific CD4+ T cells expanded. Sequencing was performed afterwards. Culture proceeded for 10 days, and CD4+ T cells were then isolated. The study found no prior SARS-CoV-2 infection in the vaccine recipients, who tested negative for nucleocapsid antibodies. IL-2 medium was substituted for half the medium on days 3 and 7. Profiled with immunoSEQ multiplex PCR; TCRdb holds only in-frame clones, not every one. The repertoire holds 20,000 to 25,000 clones, with about 73% as singletons. Study observations and caveats: Substantial clonal contraction characterized both infection- and vaccine-induced clones late after vaccination.

This receptor was taken from a human donor who received a COVID-19 vaccine. The sequencing here drew on CD4+ T cells from PBMCs cultured with HCoV-229E spike peptides, taken before COVID-19 vaccination.

In DNA form, the CDR3 reads TGCGCCAGCAGCCACAGGGACATGGGATTTAGCAATCAGCCCCAGCATTTT. Encoded protein: CASSHRDMGFSNQPQHF. This chain connects TRBV4-1 to TRBJ1-5, with D perhaps matching TRBD1 (6 bases). V shed 3 bases and J shed 0 bases, with 15 bases lying between them. This CDR3 is built from 17 residues. Germline V lookup: CDR1 MGHRA, CDR2 YSYEKL.